This is a list of T cell receptor beta chains from one sample in a study of CD8 T cells in ankylosing spondylitis. TCRdb passed the 5' RACE reads through MiXCR, listing each CDR3 protein once. Altogether about 460,000 distinct CDR3 sequences are present, about 5% being singletons, with the ten largest covering approximately 3.5%. The sample consisted of blood, either unsorted or a sorted T cell fraction (not recorded which). These receptors were taken from a male donor with ankylosing spondylitis. Each CDR3 is given with its conserved first and last residue. The D gene is left open where the match is weak. Rows may omit the clone size; those that give it use once, few, many or a size class.

>TRBD2|TRBJ2-3|TRBV28|few
CASSLLGAGGHTQYF
TGTGCCAGCAGTTTATTGGGGGCGGGAGGCCACACGCAGTATTTT
>TRBD1|TRBJ1-1|TRBV5-1|many
CASSWVEADRGTEAFF
TGCGCCAGCAGCTGGGTGGAGGCAGACAGGGGCACTGAAGCTTTCTTT
>-|TRBJ2-5|TRBV5-5|many
CASSPPYSNQETQYF
TGTGCCAGCAGCCCCCCTTACAGTAACCAAGAGACCCAGTACTTC
>-|TRBJ1-5|TRBV4-3|many
CASSQGVYQPQHF
TGCGCCAGCAGCCAGGGGGTTTATCAGCCCCAGCATTTT
>-|TRBJ2-3|TRBV29-1|many
CSGSDVTDTQYF
TGCAGCGGGAGCGATGTCACAGATACGCAGTATTTT
>-|TRBJ1-5|TRBV5-1|many
CASSLEGRDQPQHF
TGCGCCAGCAGCTTAGAAGGGAGGGATCAGCCCCAGCATTTT
>TRBD1|TRBJ1-1|TRBV4-3|many
CASSQDSGTDTEAFF
TGCGCCAGCAGCCAAGATTCCGGGACAGACACTGAAGCTTTCTTT
>-|TRBJ1-4|TRBV4-3|many
CASSQVSTGVATNEKLFF
TGCGCCAGCAGCCAAGTATCGACAGGCGTTGCAACTAATGAAAAACTGTTTTTT
>TRBD2|TRBJ2-2|TRBV6-1|many
CASRRTSGGGSTGELFF
TGTGCCAGCAGGAGGACTAGCGGGGGGGGGTCCACCGGGGAGCTGTTTTTT
>-|TRBJ1-2|TRBV4-3|many
CASSQGRLYGYTF
TGCGCCAGCAGCCAAGGCAGGCTCTATGGCTACACCTTC
>-|TRBJ2-3|TRBV4-2|many
CASSPDFSTDTQYF
TGTGCCAGCAGCCCGGACTTCTCCACAGATACGCAGTATTTT
>-|TRBJ1-1|TRBV7-6|many
CASSLSGTTEAFF
TGTGCCAGCAGCTTAAGCGGTACCACTGAAGCTTTCTTT
>TRBD1|TRBJ2-3|TRBV10-3|many
CAIRTGFDTDTQYF
TGTGCCATCAGGACAGGGTTCGACACAGATACGCAGTATTTT
>-|TRBJ2-2|TRBV29-1|many
CSGTTGTGELFF
TGCAGCGGGACCACGGGCACCGGGGAGCTGTTTTTT
>-|TRBJ2-7|TRBV4-2|many
CASSQDLPGEAYEQYF
TGTGCCAGCAGCCAAGATCTCCCAGGGGAGGCTTACGAGCAGTACTTC
>TRBD1|TRBJ1-4|TRBV29-1|many
CSASRGANEKLFF
TGCAGCGCTAGCAGGGGGGCTAATGAAAAACTGTTTTTT
>TRBD2|TRBJ2-3|TRBV4-3|many
CASSLGLALEGDTDTQYF
TGCGCCAGCAGCCTCGGACTAGCCCTTGAGGGGGACACAGATACGCAGTATTTT
>-|TRBJ1-4|TRBV7-2|many
CASSPQEEEGNEKLFF
TGTGCCAGCAGCCCCCAAGAAGAAGAAGGGAATGAAAAACTGTTTTTT
>-|TRBJ2-1|TRBV20-1|many
CRVTGNEQFF
TGCAGGGTCACAGGGAATGAGCAGTTCTTC
>-|TRBJ1-6|TRBV25-1|many
CASSELTVSVYNSPLHF
TGTGCCAGCAGTGAATTGACGGTCTCCGTCTATAATTCACCCCTCCACTTT
>TRBD1|TRBJ1-1|TRBV18|few
CASSRGGWGNTEAFF
TGTGCCAGCTCTCGAGGGGGCTGGGGGAACACTGAAGCTTTCTTT
>TRBD2|TRBJ2-1|TRBV11-2|many
CASSLPTSGGPYNEQFF
TGTGCCAGCAGCTTGCCGACTAGCGGGGGGCCATACAATGAGCAGTTCTTC
>TRBD1|TRBJ2-5|TRBV6-5|many
CASSSPGQKETQYF
TGTGCCAGCAGTTCTCCGGGACAGAAAGAGACCCAGTACTTC
>-|TRBJ2-4|TRBV19|-
CASSTIAGVTKNMQYF
TGTGCCAGTAGTACCATTGCCGGTGTTACCAAAAACATGCAGTACTTC
>-|TRBJ2-7|TRBV12-3/TRBV12-4|-
CASSSPGTLELREQYF
TGTGCCAGCAGTTCTCCCGGGACCTTAGAGCTGCGCGAGCAGTACTTC
>TRBD2|TRBJ2-7|TRBV4-3|-
CASSQDVGGWLYEQYF
TGCGCCAGCAGCCAAGATGTGGGGGGGTGGCTCTACGAGCAGTACTTC
>-|TRBJ1-2|TRBV5-1|many
CASSADPVGYGYTF
TGCGCCAGCAGCGCCGACCCAGTGGGGTATGGCTACACCTTC
>TRBD2|TRBJ2-1|TRBV2|many
CASLQGLADYNEQFF
TGTGCCAGCCTGCAGGGACTAGCGGACTACAATGAGCAGTTCTTC
>TRBD2|TRBJ2-3|TRBV20-1|many
CSASRTSGGPLGNTQYF
TGCAGTGCTAGCCGAACTAGCGGGGGCCCTCTCGGGAATACGCAGTATTTT
>-|TRBJ1-2|TRBV28|many
CASSSGQGAEGTF
TGTGCCAGCAGCTCTGGGCAAGGGGCCGAGGGCACCTTC
>-|TRBJ2-2|TRBV11-2|many
CASGMVISGELFF
TGTGCCAGCGGCATGGTTATAAGCGGGGAGCTGTTTTTT
>-|TRBJ1-2|TRBV28|many
CASSLGGGGIYYGYTF
TGTGCCAGCAGTTTAGGGGGTGGCGGAATATACTATGGCTACACCTTC
>-|TRBJ1-5|TRBV5-5|-
CASSRDAGVRQPQHF
TGTGCCAGCAGCCGGGACGCAGGGGTGAGACAGCCCCAGCATTTT
>TRBD1|TRBJ1-2|TRBV5-1|many
CASSLEGGDDGYTF
TGCGCCAGCAGCTTGGAAGGGGGCGACGATGGCTACACCTTC
>-|TRBJ2-5|TRBV9|many
CASSVVVGGRETQYF
TGTGCCAGCAGCGTAGTAGTAGGAGGGAGAGAGACCCAGTACTTC
>-|TRBJ2-3|TRBV20-1|few
CSARVGPDPTDTQYF
TGCAGTGCTAGAGTGGGCCCTGACCCCACAGATACGCAGTATTTT
>-|TRBJ1-4|TRBV12-3/TRBV12-4|many
CASSNGRGKLFF
TGTGCCAGCAGCAACGGGAGAGGAAAACTGTTTTTT
>-|TRBJ1-5|TRBV20-1|many
CSARDGRGGNQPQHF
TGCAGTGCTAGAGATGGTAGGGGGGGAAATCAGCCCCAGCATTTT
>-|TRBJ2-1|TRBV20-1|many
CSARMAVSYNEQFF
TGCAGTGCTAGGATGGCCGTTTCCTACAATGAGCAGTTCTTC
>-|TRBJ1-2|TRBV7-2|many
CASRSGWQHGYTF
TGTGCCAGCAGATCTGGGTGGCAGCATGGCTACACCTTC
>TRBD2|TRBJ2-1|TRBV20-1|many
CSARDWSGGRPTGYNEQFF
TGCAGTGCTAGAGATTGGAGCGGGGGGAGGCCCACGGGGTACAATGAGCAGTTCTTC
>-|TRBJ2-7|TRBV6-1|many
CASSEGDIYEQYF
TGTGCCAGCAGTGAAGGGGACATCTACGAGCAGTACTTC
>TRBD2|TRBJ2-1|TRBV20-1|many
CSAREIAGGQGNEQFF
TGCAGTGCTAGAGAGATAGCGGGAGGGCAGGGCAATGAGCAGTTCTTC